This is a list of T cell receptor beta chains from one sample in a study of post-analysis software for immune sequencing data. Via MiXCR, TCRdb re-called the PCR reads, giving one row per CDR3 protein. Of about 770,000 distinct CDR3 sequences in the sample, about half were seen once. Sequenced input: blood. The receptor source for this set is a girl aged 5 to 17 with multiple sclerosis. CDR3s include the opening cysteine and the closing phenylalanine or tryptophan. The D gene is left open where the match is weak. Expanded clones are given a class, and other clones once, few, many or no size at all.

J | V | size | D | DNA | CDR3
TRBJ2-1 | TRBV7-9 | - | - | TGTGCCAGCAGCTTAGCGGGACTCAATGAGCAGTTCTTC | CASSLAGLNEQFF
TRBJ2-3 | TRBV7-2 | - | TRBD2 | TGTGCCAGCAGCTGGATGACTAGCGGGGACGCAGATACGCAGTATTTT | CASSWMTSGDADTQYF
TRBJ2-3 | TRBV5-1 | - | - | TGCGCCAGCAGCTTGGGGCCTTACCGCACAGATACGCAGTATTTT | CASSLGPYRTDTQYF
TRBJ2-7 | TRBV5-1 | - | TRBD2 | TGCGCCAGCAGCCGGACTAGCGGGAACCAGGGGGGTTACGAGCAGTACTTC | CASSRTSGNQGGYEQYF
TRBJ2-7 | TRBV5-1 | - | TRBD1 | TGCGCCAGCAGCTGGTCCGGGACAGGTCTCTACGAGCAGTACTTC | CASSWSGTGLYEQYF
TRBJ2-5 | TRBV7-2 | - | - | TGTGCCAGCAGCCCCATTGGGGGCTCCTGGAACCAAGAGACCCAGTACTTC | CASSPIGGSWNQETQYF
TRBJ2-2 | TRBV11-2 | once | TRBD1 | TGTGCCAGCAGCCCCTGGGACAGGGCGAACACCGGGGAGCTGTTTTTT | CASSPWDRANTGELFF
TRBJ1-1 | TRBV6-4 | - | TRBD1 | TGTGCCGGCACCGGGACAGGTTTCTTCATGAACACTGAAGCTTTCTTT | CAGTGTGFFMNTEAFF
TRBJ1-1 | TRBV30 | - | - | TGTGCCTGGACTAGTCCCTCGGTGAACACTGAAGCTTTCTTT | CAWTSPSVNTEAFF
TRBJ2-7 | TRBV28 | - | TRBD2 | TGTGCCAGCAGCGGACTAGCGGGAGGGGTTACCTACGAGCAGTACTTC | CASSGLAGGVTYEQYF
TRBJ1-2 | TRBV11-1 | - | - | TGTGCCAGCGGCCGACCAGGGACGGAAGCTAACTATGGCTACACCTTC | CASGRPGTEANYGYTF
TRBJ1-2 | TRBV5-1 | - | TRBD1 | TGCGCCAGCAGCTGGACAGGGAGTTATGGCTACACCTTC | CASSWTGSYGYTF
TRBJ2-7 | TRBV7-2 | - | TRBD2 | TGTGCCAGCAGCTTAGTAGCGGGAGCCTACAATGAGCAGTACTTC | CASSLVAGAYNEQYF
TRBJ2-1 | TRBV7-9 | - | - | TGTGCCAGCAGCGGATCGGGGCTCGGCAATGAGCAGTTCTTC | CASSGSGLGNEQFF
TRBJ2-3 | TRBV29-1 | few | - | TGCAGCGCGGAGACGGTCCGCCCAAACGGGGATACGCAGTATTTT | CSAETVRPNGDTQYF
TRBJ1-1 | TRBV5-5 | - | TRBD1 | TGTGCCAGCAGCACGGGACAGCCGAACACTGAAGCTTTCTTT | CASSTGQPNTEAFF
TRBJ2-7 | TRBV9 | - | TRBD2 | TGTGCCAGCAGCGTAGAGGGACTAGCGGGAGTGAGTGAGCAGTACTTC | CASSVEGLAGVSEQYF
TRBJ2-7 | TRBV7-2 | - | - | TGTGCCAGCAGTCAGAACCACGAGCCCTCCTACGAGCAGTACTTC | CASSQNHEPSYEQYF
TRBJ2-7 | TRBV6-6 | few | TRBD2 | TGTGCCAGCAGTTACATTCGGGCTAGCGGGACCTACGAGCAGTACTTC | CASSYIRASGTYEQYF
TRBJ1-5 | TRBV20-1 | - | - | TGCAGTGCTAGATCCCGGGACGGACTGCCGCCCCAGCATTTT | CSARSRDGLPPQHF
TRBJ1-2 | TRBV20-1 | - | - | TGCAGTGCTAGGTTCCAGGACCGCTATGGCTACACCTTC | CSARFQDRYGYTF
TRBJ2-7 | TRBV15 | few | - | TGTGCCACCGCTGTGGGCGGCGAGCAGTACTTC | CATAVGGEQYF
TRBJ2-5 | TRBV15 | - | - | TGTGCCACCAGCCACCCCGGAGACCCTTCTAGGGAGACCCAGTACTTC | CATSHPGDPSRETQYF
TRBJ1-2 | TRBV6-1 | few | - | TGTGCCAGCAGTGAACAAGACAGTTTCGGCTATGGCTGCACCTTC | CASSEQDSFGYGCTF
TRBJ2-4 | TRBV3-1 | - | TRBD2 | TGTGCCAGCAGCTTAGCGGGAGCTGTAGCCAAAAACATTCAGTACTTC | CASSLAGAVAKNIQYF
TRBJ2-7 | TRBV20-1 | - | TRBD1 | TGCAGTGCTAGAGATGGACAGGGTGACGAGCAGTACTTC | CSARDGQGDEQYF
TRBJ2-4 | TRBV7-2 | few | - | TGTGCCAGCAGCTTAGTAACCATTCAGTACTTC | CASSLVTIQYF
TRBJ1-2 | TRBV6-2/TRBV6-3 | - | - | TGTGCCAGCAGTTACGGGGACAACGGCCCCGGGAGCTACACCTTC | CASSYGDNGPGSYTF
TRBJ2-3 | TRBV4-3 | - | TRBD2 | TGCGCCAGCAGCCAACTGGGGATAGCGGGAGGGGCCACAGATACGCAGTATTTT | CASSQLGIAGGATDTQYF
TRBJ1-1 | TRBV7-2 | few | TRBD1 | TGTGCCAGCAGCTTCCGACAGGGGGCCGACGAAGCTTTCTTT | CASSFRQGADEAFF
TRBJ2-5 | TRBV6-1 | - | TRBD1 | TGTGCCAGCAGTGAAAACAGGGGCCAAGAGACCCAGTACTTC | CASSENRGQETQYF
TRBJ2-7 | TRBV5-1 | - | - | TGCGCCAGCAGCAGAGTCACTAGCTCCGAGCAGTACTTC | CASSRVTSSEQYF
TRBJ1-4 | TRBV29-1 | - | TRBD1 | TGCAGCGTTGCGGGACAGGCTAATGAAAAACTGTTTTTT | CSVAGQANEKLFF
TRBJ1-6 | TRBV7-9 | few | - | TGTGCCAGCAGCTCTGACAGGCCCTCCTATAATTCACCCCTCCACTTT | CASSSDRPSYNSPLHF
TRBJ1-1 | TRBV6-2/TRBV6-3 | - | - | TGTGCCAGCAGGACCCGAGGTAAGGGTGTGCCTGAAGCTTTCTTT | CASRTRGKGVPEAFF
TRBJ2-5 | TRBV15 | - | - | TGTGCCACCAGCAGAACGCCGGGACGCGGGCAAGAGACCCAGTACTTC | CATSRTPGRGQETQYF
TRBJ2-2 | TRBV10-3 | many | - | TGTGCCATCAGTGAGTCCGGACTGGTGAACACCGGGGAGCTGTTTTTT | CAISESGLVNTGELFF
TRBJ2-3 | TRBV20-1 | few | TRBD2 | TGCAGTGCTTCTCGACTAGCGGGAGGTGAAGATACGCAGTATTTT | CSASRLAGGEDTQYF
TRBJ2-1 | TRBV7-7 | - | TRBD1 | TGTGCTAGCAGCCCTCGACGGGACAGCTACAATGAGCAGTTCTTC | CASSPRRDSYNEQFF
TRBJ1-2 | TRBV12-3/TRBV12-4 | few | TRBD1 | TGTGCCAGCAGCGCAACCGGGACAGGGTACGGCTACACCTTC | CASSATGTGYGYTF